These 3 T cell receptor beta chains came from one sample sequenced in a study of T-cell memory formation after mild COVID-19. TCRdb independently ran MiXCR on the 5' RACE reads; one entry per CDR3 protein. Altogether 200,000 to 300,000 distinct CDR3 sequences are present, 9.4% being singletons, with the ten largest covering around 23%. Sequencing was performed on PBMCs or a T cell subset sorted from them (not recorded which). The receptors here all came from a man between 18 and 29 years old who had mild COVID-19 (a few samples of this study predate the infection). Cell type and time point are not known.

This clonotype was detected ten times or more. The chain joins TRBV4-3 to TRBJ2-5, with TRBD2 identical over 7 bases. The V segment lost 0 bases and the J segment 4 bases; nucleotides outside the gene matches: 5. Germline V gene lookup returns CDR1 LGHNA and CDR2 YSLEER. The CDR3 is made up of 15 amino acids. The CDR3 sequence: CASSQEGDYLETQYF. As DNA, the CDR3 is TGCGCCAGCAGCCAAGAAGGGGACTATCTAGAGACCCAGTACTTC.

V gene TRBV3-1 combines with J gene TRBJ1-2; possible D gene TRBD1, 5 bases. This CDR3 region has 16 residues. Trimming removed 1 base at V and 5 bases at J, with 17 bases between. Germline V gives CDR1 LGHDT, CDR2 YNNKEL (reference sequence). CDR3 sequence (DNA): TGTGCCAGCAGCCAAGCCCCCCTGAAGAGGGGTTATGGCTACACCTTC. Protein: CASSQAPLKRGYGYTF.

In its sample, this clonotype was seen a few times. The chain couples TRBV29-1 to TRBJ2-1; TRBD2 is a possible D gene (6 bases). The CDR3 is 14 amino acids. Trimming removed 7 bases from V and 0 bases from J, with 13 bases in between. Germline CDR1 and CDR2: SQVTM and ANQGSEA. The CDR3 region has the DNA TGCAGCGGGAGGGTCGTGGGCTCCTACAATGAGCAGTTCTTC. Translating it yields CSGRVVGSYNEQFF.